The clone carrying this T cell receptor beta chain was counted at least ten times. The V end lost 1 base, the J end lost 6 bases, and 16 bases lay between the germline ends. CDR3 length: 16 amino acids. In germline, CDR1 is LGHDT, CDR2 YNNKEL (reference sequence). The source of the sample is a study of T-cell reconstitution after alpha-beta-depleted transplantation in children. Unique molecular identifiers were built into the TCRbeta library. Using its own MiXCR run on the PCR reads, TCRdb lists one record per CDR3 protein. Seen here are around 240,000 distinct CDR3 sequences, 9.7% observed once, and the top ten hold 5% to 5.5%.

The sample in question was PBMCs from the stem cell graft donor, obtained from the stem cell graft. The rearrangement joins TRBV3-1 to TRBJ2-1, with a weak D call TRBD2 (6 bases). This TCR was sampled from a human donor who donated a stem cell graft to a child with SCID. The CDR3 coding sequence is TGTGCCAGCAGCCAAGGTTACGGGGGTAATCCCAATGAGCAGTTCTTC. Encoded protein: CASSQGYGGNPNEQFF.